The clone carrying this T cell receptor (beta chain) was seen a handful of times. The data were taken from a study of T-cell memory formation after mild COVID-19. Each CDR3 protein gets one entry after TCRdb re-called the 5' RACE reads with MiXCR. The profile shows approximately 390,000 distinct CDR3 sequences, about 16% of them singletons. The CDR3 spans 16 residues. Germline values: CDR1 MGHRA, CDR2 YSYEKL. V shed 4 bases and J shed 3 bases, with 18 bases lying between them. Material: PBMCs or a T cell subset sorted from them (not recorded which). V gene TRBV4-1 combines with J gene TRBJ2-5; possibly TRBD2 for D (6 bases). The source is a man younger than 35 who had mild COVID-19 (a few samples of this study predate the infection). Cell type and time point are not known. Here the CDR3 reads CASSPHLRDFEETQYF. In DNA form, the CDR3 reads TGCGCCAGCAGCCCCCACCTCCGGGACTTTGAAGAGACCCAGTACTTC.